This TCR beta chain was captured in a study of T cell clusters in autoimmune cytopenias. TRB amplification used 250 ng of peripheral blood genomic DNA. TRB was amplified by touch-down multiplex PCR, primer pools A and B combined. TCRdb reprocessed the multiplex PCR reads and stores each CDR3 protein as one record, lacking DNA. This sample's table has 9,500 to 15,000 distinct CDR3 sequences. CDR3 length: 16 amino acids. The germline CDR1 and CDR2 sequences are LNHDA and SQIVND (reference sequence). The source is a human donor with an autoimmune cytopenia or autoimmune hepatitis (not recorded which). V and J are TRBV19 and TRBJ1-5; the D call of TRBD1 rests on TCRdb alone, since no DNA is present to check it. The sequenced sample was peripheral blood. CDR3 sequence reads: CASSPDRDRANQPQHF.